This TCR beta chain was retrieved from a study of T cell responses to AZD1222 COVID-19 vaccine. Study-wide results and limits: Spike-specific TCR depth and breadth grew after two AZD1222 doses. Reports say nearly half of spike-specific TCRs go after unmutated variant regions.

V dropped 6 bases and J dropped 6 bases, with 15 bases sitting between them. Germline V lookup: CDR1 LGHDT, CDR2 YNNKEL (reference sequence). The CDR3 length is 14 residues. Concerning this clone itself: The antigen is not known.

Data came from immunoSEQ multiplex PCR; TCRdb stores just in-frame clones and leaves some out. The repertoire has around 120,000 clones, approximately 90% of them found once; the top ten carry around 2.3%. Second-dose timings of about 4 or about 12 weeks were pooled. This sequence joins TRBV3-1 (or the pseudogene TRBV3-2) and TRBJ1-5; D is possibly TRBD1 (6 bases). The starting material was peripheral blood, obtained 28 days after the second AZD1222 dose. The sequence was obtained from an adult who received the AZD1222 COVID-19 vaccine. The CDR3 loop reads CASSPQGLSQPQHF. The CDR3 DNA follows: TGTGCCAGCAGTCCCCAGGGGCTATCTCAGCCCCAGCATTTT.